A single sample gave rise to the 22 T cell receptor beta chains below, sequenced in a study of cytomegalovirus exposure and HLA in healthy donors. Researchers ran the PCR with 60 Vbeta and 13 Jbeta primers. Some clones are missing from TCRdb's copy, which holds only in-frame ones; the method was immunoSEQ multiplex PCR. Among about 150,000 clones listed, nearly 10% were seen once. Sequenced: PBMCs. The receptors derive from a man aged 45-60 years in good health and CMV-seronegative.

This sequence joins TRBV5-5 and TRBJ1-1, with D unclear. The CDR3 consists of 13 residues. V lost 4 bases and J lost 2, with 9 bases in between. Germline CDR1 is SGHKS and CDR2 is YYEKEE (reference sequence). The CDR3 DNA is TGTGCCAGCAGCCCACTAGTCAACACTGAAGCTTTCTTT. Amino acids: CASSPLVNTEAFF.

The chain recombines TRBV5-1 with TRBJ2-5; TRBD1 agrees at 8 bases. The DNA end is a closer match to TRBJ2-7, so the J assignment may be wrong. CDR1 is SGHRS, CDR2 YFSETQ, per germline. The CDR3 is 14 residues long. As DNA, the CDR3 is TGCGCCAGCAGCGGCCGTCAGGGGGCGACCGAGCAGTACTTC. The encoded protein is CASSGRQGATEQYF.

The J gene is TRBJ2-5, the V gene TRBV6-5; D remains unclear. The CDR3 has 11 residues. The V end lost 5 bases, the J end lost 11 bases, and 12 bases lay between the germline ends. Germline CDR1 reads MNHEY; CDR2 reads SVGAGI. The CDR3 bases are TGTGCCAGCAGTGTCGAGACAAAGCAGTACTTC. Amino acid sequence: CASSVETKQYF.

The V and J genes are TRBV6-1 and TRBJ1-5; a possible D gene is TRBD1 (5 bases). This CDR3 is 20 amino acids long. Germline loops: CDR1 MNHNS, CDR2 SASEGT. V lost 0 bases to trimming and J lost 0 bases, with 21 bases between them. CDR3 bases: TGTGCCAGCAGTGAAGCGCTTTGGTGGAGGGGACGGAATAGCAATCAGCCCCAGCATTTT. Amino acids: CASSEALWWRGRNSNQPQHF.

The chain links TRBV5-1 to TRBJ2-7; possibly TRBD2 for D (6 bases). In germline, CDR1 is SGHRS, CDR2 YFSETQ. The CDR3 has 14 residues. V lost 0 bases, J lost 4 bases, and 11 bases lay in between. The CDR3 region is CASSLEAGRYEQYF. CDR3 bases: TGCGCCAGCAGCTTGGAGGCGGGACGGTACGAGCAGTACTTC.

The chain has TRBV6-6 and TRBJ1-1; D is perhaps TRBD1 (6 bases). The V gene's germline CDR1 is MNHNY and CDR2 SVGAGI (reference sequence). V was shortened by 8 bases and J by 6 bases, with 13 bases between the two germline ends. This CDR3 region has 12 residues. The CDR3 loop is CASEGVGAEAFF. In nucleotides, the CDR3 is TGTGCCAGCGAGGGGGTCGGCGCTGAAGCTTTCTTT.

The chain links TRBV12-2 to TRBJ2-6; the DNA was not compared with TRBD1, the D call given in the table. TRBV12-2 is flagged as a pseudogene. The length of the CDR3 is 17 residues. As DNA, the CDR3 is TGTGCAAGTCGTCGCGGGACAGCGCCCGAGGGGGCCAACGTCCTGACTTTC. The encoded protein is CASRRGTAPEGANVLTF.

The rearrangement links TRBV2 to TRBJ2-1, with no clear D. This CDR3 has 15 residues. Germline-derived CDR1 and CDR2 are SNHLY and FYNNEI. Trimming took 7 bases from V and 0 from J, leaving 13 bases between them. The chain's CDR3 is CASKKTPSSYNEQFF. The CDR3 bases are TGTGCCAGCAAGAAGACTCCGAGCTCCTACAATGAGCAGTTCTTC.

J is TRBJ2-7 and V is TRBV21-1; the table names TRBD2, a call not compared with the DNA. TRBV21-1 has pseudogene status. The CDR3 sequence is 17 residues long. This CDR3 reads CASCYTPGTSHLGEQYF. The CDR3 DNA reads TGTGCCAGCTGTTATACACCGGGAACTAGCCACTTGGGCGAGCAGTACTTC.

V gene TRBV7-2 combines with J gene TRBJ1-3; D may be TRBD1 (5 bases). The CDR3 loop spans 15 amino acids. Germline V gene data show CDR1 as SGHTA and CDR2 as FQGNSA. Trimming removed 1 base at V and 0 bases at J, with 7 bases between. For the CDR3, the DNA is TGTGCCAGCAGCTTAGACGGGGGCTCTGGAAACACCATATATTTT. This sequence encodes CASSLDGGSGNTIYF.

This clone was seen a handful of times. CDR3 protein: CASSFNPDRSSYEQYF. The CDR3 coding sequence is TGTGCCAGCAGCTTTAACCCGGACAGAAGCTCCTACGAGCAGTACTTC. This chain joins TRBV11-2 and TRBJ2-7; TRBD1 is a possible D gene (6 bases). Trimming cost V 3 bases and J 0 bases, with 15 bases left between them. Germline V gene lookup returns CDR1 SGHAT and CDR2 FQNNGV. The CDR3 length is 16 residues.

V is TRBV19 and J is TRBJ1-5, with D perhaps TRBD1 (5 bases). In germline, CDR1 is LNHDA, CDR2 SQIVND (reference sequence). There are 15 residues in the CDR3. V was pared by 6 bases and J by 0 bases, with 12 bases between. The chain's CDR3 is CASRAGGNSNQPQHF. Written as DNA, the CDR3 is TGTGCCAGTAGGGCGGGGGGGAATAGCAATCAGCCCCAGCATTTT.

This clone was picked up a small number of times. The chain has TRBV11-2 and TRBJ2-7; TRBD1 aligns across 7 bases. With V trimmed by 5 bases and J by 2 bases, 15 bases remained unmatched. The CDR3 is 17 residues long. Germline assignment: CDR1 SGHAT and CDR2 FQNNGV. As DNA, the CDR3 is TGTGCCAGCAGCCTCTCCCGGGGACAGATTTTTACCTACGAGCAGTACTTC. Its protein is CASSLSRGQIFTYEQYF.

The J gene is TRBJ2-5, the V gene TRBV29-1; TRBD1 aligns across 12 bases. The CDR3 spans 16 residues. Germline V gives CDR1 SQVTM, CDR2 ANQGSEA. J lost 4 bases, V lost 5 bases, and 11 bases had no gene match. The CDR3 is CSVLIVGQGAGETQYF. The CDR3 region has the DNA TGCAGCGTTTTAATTGTGGGACAGGGGGCCGGAGAGACCCAGTACTTC.

Turning to this clone: An end of the junction does not agree with germline; a read error may underlie this. CDR3 loop: CASTETRAGGLREQYF. The CDR3 DNA is TGTGCCAGCACTGAAACCCGGGCAGGGGGTTTACGCGAGCAGTACTTC. The genes are TRBV6-1 and TRBJ2-7; 7 nucleotides line up with TRBD1. This CDR3 is 16 amino acids long. The germline CDR1 and CDR2 sequences are MNHNS and SASEGT.

The table lists this clone with a few counts. The V and J genes are TRBV5-1 and TRBJ1-2; D is perhaps TRBD1 (5 bases). V was pared by 0 bases and J by 10 bases, with 13 bases between. This CDR3 has 13 amino acids. Germline CDR1 SGHRS, CDR2 YFSETQ. The CDR3 here is CASSLDRPVPYTF. In DNA form, the CDR3 reads TGCGCCAGCAGCTTGGACAGGCCGGTCCCCTACACCTTC.

This clone was picked up a small number of times. CDR3 sequence: CASSYTVPSRDEQYF. CDR3 sequence (DNA): TGTGCCAGCAGTTATACAGTTCCCTCCCGCGACGAGCAGTACTTC. The V gene is TRBV6-5, the J gene TRBJ2-7; D call uncertain. V was trimmed by 3 bases and J by 5 bases, leaving 17 bases between them. CDR1 is MNHEY and CDR2 is SVGAGI in the germline V gene. CDR3 size: 15 residues.

Only a few counts were recorded for this clone. CDR3 sequence reads: CASSDGGSGSYGGTDTQYF. The CDR3 DNA reads as TGTGCCAGCAGTGACGGGGGTAGCGGGAGCTATGGGGGCACAGATACGCAGTATTTT. The chain recombines TRBV2 with TRBJ2-3, with TRBD2 identical over 9 bases. The junction had 14 bases not matched to a gene; V was cut back by 3 bases and J by 1 base. There are 19 residues in the CDR3. Germline V gene lookup returns CDR1 SNHLY and CDR2 FYNNEI.

This clone appeared a few times. The chain carries TRBV6-5 and TRBJ2-3, with TRBD2 as a possible D gene (6 bases). The germline V and J ends were trimmed by 0 bases and 1 base, with 11 bases remaining between them. CDR1 and CDR2 from the germline V gene are MNHEY and SVGAGI. The CDR3 is 16 residues long. The CDR3 DNA sequence: TGTGCCAGCAGTTACTCGATTGGGACTGGCACAGATACGCAGTATTTT. Translated: CASSYSIGTGTDTQYF.

This chain joins TRBV5-1 and TRBJ1-1; D is unclear. Between the trimmed V and J ends, which lost 0 bases and 2 bases, there was a span of 8 bases. The CDR3 runs to 14 residues. From germline, CDR1 is SGHRS and CDR2 YFSETQ. CDR3 coding DNA: TGCGCCAGCAGCTTGGGCAGGCTTAACACTGAAGCTTTCTTT. Translated: CASSLGRLNTEAFF.

There are a few counts of this clone. V gene TRBV19 combines with J gene TRBJ2-1; D gene uncertain. V lost 7 bases and J lost 0, with 13 bases in between. The CDR3 runs 15 residues. CDR1 and CDR2 (germline): LNHDA, SQIVND (reference sequence). The CDR3 coding sequence is TGTGCCAGTATGACGCACCAGGACTCCTACAATGAGCAGTTCTTC. Translating gives CASMTHQDSYNEQFF.

This clone was counted between two and nine times. The CDR3 spells CASSQDPNYEVNYGYTF. CDR3 sequence (DNA): TGCGCCAGCAGCCAAGATCCCAACTACGAGGTTAACTATGGCTACACCTTC. V is TRBV4-1 and J is TRBJ1-2; D unresolved. Germline CDR1 reads MGHRA; CDR2 reads YSYEKL. This CDR3 region has 17 residues. V gave up 0 bases and J gave up 1 base, with 15 bases separating them.